Following are 3 T cell receptor beta chains from one sample sequenced in a study of OX40 agonist ivuxolimab in advanced cancers. Library generation was performed with the immunoSEQ multiplex PCR assay. TCRdb's version of the immuneACCESS table is confined to in-frame rearrangements and falls short of the full clone set. An unresolved V gene accounts for under half of the shortfall where checked; the remainder is of unknown origin. The sample table records about 75,000 clones; 86% of these occur just once. 8% of the sample lies in the top ten. The sequenced sample was CD4+ or CD8+ T cells sorted from blood, obtained in a trial of the OX40 agonist ivuxolimab. The receptors were sampled from an adult with an advanced solid tumor such as melanoma, head and neck, liver or kidney cancer.

The genes are TRBV7-9 and TRBJ1-4, with 11 bases fitting TRBD1. CDR1 SEHNR and CDR2 FQNEAQ come from the germline V gene (reference sequence). The CDR3 length is 18 residues. V shed 8 bases and J 1 base; nucleotides not matched to a gene: 12. This CDR3 reads CASPTGQGGNRTNEKLFF. The CDR3 DNA reads as TGTGCCAGCCCCACGGGACAGGGGGGAAACAGAACTAATGAAAAACTGTTTTTT.

The chain is built from TRBV28 and TRBJ1-2; D is unresolved. The CDR3 has 12 residues. Per germline, CDR1 MDHEN and CDR2 SYDVKM. V lost 5 bases to trimming and J lost 8 bases, with 12 bases between them. The CDR3, as DNA: TGTGCCAGCAGTCTACGACCTATAGGCTACACCTTC. Protein sequence: CASSLRPIGYTF.

Here the CDR3 reads CASSSDWGVYGYTF. In DNA, the CDR3 is TGTGCCAGCAGCTCGGACTGGGGCGTCTATGGCTACACCTTC. The chain is built from TRBV5-4 and TRBJ1-2, with D maybe TRBD1 (5 bases). The CDR3 totals 14 residues. From germline, CDR1 is SGHNT and CDR2 YYREEE (reference sequence). Trimming cost V 3 bases and J 4 bases, with 13 bases left between them.